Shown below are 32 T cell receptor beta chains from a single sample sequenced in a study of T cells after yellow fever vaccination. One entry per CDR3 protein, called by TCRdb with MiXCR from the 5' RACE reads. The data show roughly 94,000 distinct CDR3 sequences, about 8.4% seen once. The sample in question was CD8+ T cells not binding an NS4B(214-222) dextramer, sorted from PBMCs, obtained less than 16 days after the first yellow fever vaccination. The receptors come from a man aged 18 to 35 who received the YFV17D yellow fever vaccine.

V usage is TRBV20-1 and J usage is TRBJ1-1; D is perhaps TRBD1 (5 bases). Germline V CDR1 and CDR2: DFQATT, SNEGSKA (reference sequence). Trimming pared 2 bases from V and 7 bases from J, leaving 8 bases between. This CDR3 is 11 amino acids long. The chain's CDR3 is CSARRDLEAFF. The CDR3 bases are TGCAGTGCTAGAAGGGACCTTGAAGCTTTCTTT.

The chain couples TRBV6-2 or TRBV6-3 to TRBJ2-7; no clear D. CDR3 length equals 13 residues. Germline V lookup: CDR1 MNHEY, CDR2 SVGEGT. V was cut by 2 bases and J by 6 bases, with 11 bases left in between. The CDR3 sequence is CASSYGVEREQYF. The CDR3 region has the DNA TGTGCCAGCAGTTACGGGGTTGAGCGCGAGCAGTACTTC.

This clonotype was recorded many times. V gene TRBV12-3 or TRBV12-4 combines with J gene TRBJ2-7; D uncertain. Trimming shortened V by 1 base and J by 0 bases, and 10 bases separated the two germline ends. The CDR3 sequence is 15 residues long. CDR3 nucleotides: TGTGCCAGCAGTTTAGGAGGAGATGGCTCCTACGAGCAGTACTTC. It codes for CASSLGGDGSYEQYF.

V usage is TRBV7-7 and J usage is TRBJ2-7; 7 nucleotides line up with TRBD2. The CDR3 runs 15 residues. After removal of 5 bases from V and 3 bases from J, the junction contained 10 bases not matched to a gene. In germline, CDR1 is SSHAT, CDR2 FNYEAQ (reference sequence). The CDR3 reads CASSVQAGRLYEQYF. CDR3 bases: TGTGCCAGCAGCGTCCAAGCGGGGCGCCTCTACGAGCAGTACTTC. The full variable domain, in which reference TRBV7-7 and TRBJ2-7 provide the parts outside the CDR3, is GAGVSQSPRYKVTKRGQDVTLRCDPISSHATLYWYQQALGQGPEFLTYFNYEAQPDKSGLPSDRFSAERPEGSISTLTIQRTEQRDSAMYRCASSVQAGRLYEQYFGPGTRLTVT.

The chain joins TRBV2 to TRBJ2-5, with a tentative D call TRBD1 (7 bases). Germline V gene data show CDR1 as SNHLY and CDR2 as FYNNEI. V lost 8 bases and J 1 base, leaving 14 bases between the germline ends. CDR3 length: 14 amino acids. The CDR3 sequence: CASGYRGGQETQYF. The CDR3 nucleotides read TGTGCCAGCGGCTACAGGGGAGGCCAAGAGACCCAGTACTTC.

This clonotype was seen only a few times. CDR3 loop: CATSDSRASYNEQFF. The CDR3 DNA sequence: TGTGCCACCAGTGATTCCCGGGCCTCCTACAATGAGCAGTTCTTC. The chain combines TRBV24-1 with TRBJ2-1, with no clear D. The CDR3 has 15 residues. With 2 bases removed from V and 0 bases from J, the gap between germline ends came to 7 bases. Germline CDR1 and CDR2: KGHDR and SFDVKD.

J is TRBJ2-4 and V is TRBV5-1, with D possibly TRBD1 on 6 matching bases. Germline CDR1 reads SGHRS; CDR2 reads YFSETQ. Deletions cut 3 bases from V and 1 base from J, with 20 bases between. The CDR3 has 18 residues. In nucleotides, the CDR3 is TGCGCCAGCAGCTACACCAAAACAGGGAACGGGGCCAAAAACATTCAGTACTTC. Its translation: CASSYTKTGNGAKNIQYF.

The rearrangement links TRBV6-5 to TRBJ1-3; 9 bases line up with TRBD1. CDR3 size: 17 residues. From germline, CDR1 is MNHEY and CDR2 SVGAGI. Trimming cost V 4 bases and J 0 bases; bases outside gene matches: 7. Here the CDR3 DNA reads TGTGCCAGCAGTTCAGGGACAGGGCGACTCTCTGGAAACACCATATATTTT. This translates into CASSSGTGRLSGNTIYF.

The CDR3 coding sequence is TGTGCCACCAGCACAGGACAGGGAATAACGGATGGCACAGATACGCAGTATTTT. This codes for CATSTGQGITDGTDTQYF. This sequence joins TRBV15 and TRBJ2-3; 8 nucleotides agree with TRBD1. There are 18 residues in the CDR3. Germline values: CDR1 LNHNV, CDR2 YYDKDF (reference sequence). Germline trimming cut 4 bases from V and 1 base from J; bases unmatched to any gene: 13.

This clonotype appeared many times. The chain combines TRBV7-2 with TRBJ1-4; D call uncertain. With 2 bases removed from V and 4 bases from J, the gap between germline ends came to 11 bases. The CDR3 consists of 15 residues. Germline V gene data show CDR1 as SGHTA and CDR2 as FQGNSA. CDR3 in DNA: TGTGCCAGCAGCTTAATTCCTGGTATTAATGAAAAACTGTTTTTT. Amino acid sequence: CASSLIPGINEKLFF.

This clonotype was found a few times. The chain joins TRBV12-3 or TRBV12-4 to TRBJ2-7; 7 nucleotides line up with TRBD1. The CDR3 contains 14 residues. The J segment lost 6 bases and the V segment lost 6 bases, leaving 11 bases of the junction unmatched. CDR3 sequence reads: CASSPDRADGEQYF. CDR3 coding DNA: TGTGCCAGCAGCCCCGACAGGGCTGACGGCGAGCAGTACTTC.

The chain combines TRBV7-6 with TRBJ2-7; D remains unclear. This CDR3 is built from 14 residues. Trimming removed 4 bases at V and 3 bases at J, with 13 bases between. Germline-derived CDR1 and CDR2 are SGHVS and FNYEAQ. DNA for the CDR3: TGTGCCAGCAGCTCCGGACGATTCATCTACGAGCAGTACTTC. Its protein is CASSSGRFIYEQYF. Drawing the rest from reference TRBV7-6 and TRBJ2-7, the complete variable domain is GAGVSQSPRYKVTKRGQDVALRCDPISGHVSLYWYRQALGQGPEFLTYFNYEAQQDKSGLPNDRFSAERPEGSISTLTIQRTEQRDSAMYRCASSSGRFIYEQYFGPGTRLTVT.

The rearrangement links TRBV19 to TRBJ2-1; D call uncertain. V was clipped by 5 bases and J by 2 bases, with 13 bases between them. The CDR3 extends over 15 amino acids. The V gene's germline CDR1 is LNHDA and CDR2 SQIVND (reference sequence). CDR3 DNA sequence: TGTGCCAGTAGTTCCACTTTCCCAGCCTACAATGAGCAGTTCTTC. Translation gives CASSSTFPAYNEQFF.

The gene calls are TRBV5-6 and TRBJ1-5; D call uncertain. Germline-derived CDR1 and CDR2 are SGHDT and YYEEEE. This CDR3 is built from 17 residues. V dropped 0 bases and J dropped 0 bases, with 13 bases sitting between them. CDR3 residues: CASSLEGRGFSNQPQHF. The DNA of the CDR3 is TGTGCCAGCAGCTTGGAGGGCAGAGGCTTTAGCAATCAGCCCCAGCATTTT.

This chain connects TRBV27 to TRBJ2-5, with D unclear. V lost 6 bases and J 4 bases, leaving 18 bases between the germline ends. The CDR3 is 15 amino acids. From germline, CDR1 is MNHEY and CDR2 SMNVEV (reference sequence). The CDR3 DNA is TGTGCCAGCAGATCTGGGCCAGCGATGGTAGAGACCCAGTACTTC. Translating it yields CASRSGPAMVETQYF.

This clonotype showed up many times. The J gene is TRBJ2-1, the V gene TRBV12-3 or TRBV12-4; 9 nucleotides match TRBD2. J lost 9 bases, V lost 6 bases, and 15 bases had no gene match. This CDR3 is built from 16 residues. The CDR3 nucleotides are TGTGCCAGCAGGGCCGCTGGGGCGGGGGGGCTCGCTGAGCAGTTCTTC. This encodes CASRAAGAGGLAEQFF.

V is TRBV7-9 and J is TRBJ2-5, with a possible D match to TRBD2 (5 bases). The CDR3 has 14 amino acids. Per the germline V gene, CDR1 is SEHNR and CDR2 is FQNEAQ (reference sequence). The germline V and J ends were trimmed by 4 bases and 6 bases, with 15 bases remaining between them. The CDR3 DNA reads TGTGCCAGCAGCTCCACCGGGATAAAGAAGACCCAGTACTTC. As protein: CASSSTGIKKTQYF.

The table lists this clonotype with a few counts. The CDR3 nucleotides are TGCAGTGCTAGAGCTCTAGGACGGCCAACTAAAAACATTCAGTACTTC. Its translation is CSARALGRPTKNIQYF. V gene TRBV20-1 combines with J gene TRBJ2-4, with D uncertain. The germline CDR1 and CDR2 sequences are DFQATT and SNEGSKA (reference sequence). V was trimmed by 1 base and J by 4 bases, leaving 17 bases between them. CDR3 length equals 16 residues.

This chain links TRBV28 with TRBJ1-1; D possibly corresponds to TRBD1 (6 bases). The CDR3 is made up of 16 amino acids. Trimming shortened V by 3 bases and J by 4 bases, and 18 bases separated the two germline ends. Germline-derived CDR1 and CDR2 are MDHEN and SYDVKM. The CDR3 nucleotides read TGTGCCAGCAGTTTGAGTGGGGGCTCCCCTGGCACTGAAGCTTTCTTT. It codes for CASSLSGGSPGTEAFF.

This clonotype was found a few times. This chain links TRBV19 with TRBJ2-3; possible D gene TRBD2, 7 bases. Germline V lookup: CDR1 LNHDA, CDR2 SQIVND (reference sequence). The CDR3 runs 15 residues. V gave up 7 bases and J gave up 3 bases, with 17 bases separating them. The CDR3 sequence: CASKLAGATTDTQYF. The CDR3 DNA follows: TGTGCCAGTAAGTTGGCGGGGGCTACGACAGATACGCAGTATTTT. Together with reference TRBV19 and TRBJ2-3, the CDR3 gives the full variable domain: DGGITQSPKYLFRKEGQNVTLSCEQNLNHDAMYWYRQDPGQGLRLIYYSQIVNDFQKGDIAEGYSVSREKKESFPLTVTSAQKNPTAFYLCASKLAGATTDTQYFGPGTRLTVL.

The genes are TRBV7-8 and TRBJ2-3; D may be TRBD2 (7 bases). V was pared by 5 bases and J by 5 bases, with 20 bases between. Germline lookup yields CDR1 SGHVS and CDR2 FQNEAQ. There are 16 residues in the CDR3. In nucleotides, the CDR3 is TGTGCCAGCAGCCATGGGGGGGAGGGGGAGGTAGATACGCAGTATTTT. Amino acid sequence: CASSHGGEGEVDTQYF.

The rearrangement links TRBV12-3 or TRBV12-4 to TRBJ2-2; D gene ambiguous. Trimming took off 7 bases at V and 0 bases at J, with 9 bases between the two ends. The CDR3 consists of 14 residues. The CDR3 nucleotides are TGTGCCAGCACTCCAACGGCGAACACCGGGGAGCTGTTTTTT. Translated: CASTPTANTGELFF.

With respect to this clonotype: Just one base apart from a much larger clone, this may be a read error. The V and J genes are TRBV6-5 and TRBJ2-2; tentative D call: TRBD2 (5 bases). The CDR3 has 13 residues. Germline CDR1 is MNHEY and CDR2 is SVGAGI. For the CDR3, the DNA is TGTGCCAGCAGTTACTCGTATCCCGGGGAGCTGCTTTTT. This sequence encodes CASSYSYPGELLF.

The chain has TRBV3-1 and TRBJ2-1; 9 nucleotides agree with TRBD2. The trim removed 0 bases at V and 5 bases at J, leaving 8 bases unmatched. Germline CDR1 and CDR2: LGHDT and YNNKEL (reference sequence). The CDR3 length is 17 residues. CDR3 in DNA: TGTGCCAGCAGCCAAGATTGGGCGACTAGCGGAAACAATGAGCAGTTCTTC. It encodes CASSQDWATSGNNEQFF.

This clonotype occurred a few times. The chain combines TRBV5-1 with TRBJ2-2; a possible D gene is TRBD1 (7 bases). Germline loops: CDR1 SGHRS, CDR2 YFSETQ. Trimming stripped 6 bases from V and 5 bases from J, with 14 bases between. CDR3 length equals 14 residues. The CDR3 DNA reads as TGCGCCAGCACCCTGGCAGGGGGGACCGGGGAGCTGTTTTTT. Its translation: CASTLAGGTGELFF.

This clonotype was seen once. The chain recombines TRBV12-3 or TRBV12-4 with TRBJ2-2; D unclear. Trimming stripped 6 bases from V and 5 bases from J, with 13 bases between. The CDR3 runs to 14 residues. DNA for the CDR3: TGTGCCAGCAGCCCCGCACAGATAACCGGGGAGCTGTTTTTT. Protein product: CASSPAQITGELFF.

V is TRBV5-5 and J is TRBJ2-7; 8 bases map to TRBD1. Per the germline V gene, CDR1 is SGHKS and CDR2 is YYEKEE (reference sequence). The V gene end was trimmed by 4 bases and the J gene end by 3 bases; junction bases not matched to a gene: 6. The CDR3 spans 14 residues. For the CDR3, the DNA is TGTGCCAGCAGCCTGGGACAGGTAGGCTACGAGCAGTACGTC. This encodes CASSLGQVGYEQYV.

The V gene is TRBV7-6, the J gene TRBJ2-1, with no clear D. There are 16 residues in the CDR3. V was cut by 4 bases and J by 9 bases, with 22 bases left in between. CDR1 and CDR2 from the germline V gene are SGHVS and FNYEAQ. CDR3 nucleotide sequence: TGTGCCAGCAGCTATAGCCCCCTTGGACGAGCTTCTGAGCAGTTCTTC. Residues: CASSYSPLGRASEQFF.

The chain's CDR3 is CASSHLPIAGGEDTQYF. The CDR3 region has the DNA TGCGCCAGCAGCCATCTACCCATAGCGGGGGGGGAGGATACGCAGTATTTT. The chain employs TRBV4-3 and TRBJ2-3; 11 bases map to TRBD2. This CDR3 is 17 amino acids long. V trimming: 3 bases; J trimming: 6 bases; junction bases outside the gene matches: 11. Germline assignment: CDR1 LGHNA and CDR2 YSLEER.

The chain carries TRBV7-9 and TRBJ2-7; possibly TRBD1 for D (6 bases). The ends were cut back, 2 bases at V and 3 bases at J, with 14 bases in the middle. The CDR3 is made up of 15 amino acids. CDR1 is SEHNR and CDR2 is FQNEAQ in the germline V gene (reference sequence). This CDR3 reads CASSLSTGLRYEQYF. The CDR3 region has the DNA TGTGCCAGCAGCTTATCTACAGGGTTGCGCTACGAGCAGTACTTC.

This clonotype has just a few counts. The CDR3 DNA reads TGTGCCAGTAGTATGAGTCTGTTTAATCAGCCCCAGCATTTT. Its protein is CASSMSLFNQPQHF. This sequence joins TRBV19 and TRBJ1-5; D not resolved. There are 14 residues in the CDR3. With 3 bases removed from V and 4 bases from J, the gap between germline ends came to 10 bases. Germline V gene lookup returns CDR1 LNHDA and CDR2 SQIVND (reference sequence).

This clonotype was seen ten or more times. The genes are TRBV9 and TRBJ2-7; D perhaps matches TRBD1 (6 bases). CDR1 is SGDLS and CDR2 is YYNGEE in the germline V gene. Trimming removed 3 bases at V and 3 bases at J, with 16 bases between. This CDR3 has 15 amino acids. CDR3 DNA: TGTGCCAGCAGCGCTAGGGACACAGGGTACTACGAGCAGTACTTC. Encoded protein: CASSARDTGYYEQYF.